This T cell receptor (beta chain) was captured by sequencing in a study of blood T cells in healthy people across ages. There are 13 residues in the CDR3. Germline CDR1 reads LGHDT; CDR2 reads YNNKEL (reference sequence). Between the trimmed V and J ends, which lost 4 bases and 2 bases, there was a span of 9 bases. This clonotype was observed a handful of times. Its antigen is unknown. General study points: CMV status of donors was unknown, possibly confounding expanded clonotype changes.

The use of a sample-barcoded 5' primer and a J-beta primer mix characterized a second PCR of about 6 to 12 cycles. Every sample gave at least 2.5 million paired-end reads containing CDR3. Each CDR3 protein is one row after TCRdb ran MiXCR on the 5' RACE reads. This sample yields about 720,000 distinct CDR3 sequences, of which 20% to 25% are seen a single time; under 4.5% belongs to the top ten. These sequences were also reported in another study, on T cells of mothers and their children. That investigation notes: Each child gave about 3 million TCR beta CDR3 reads (each mother, over 9.5 million). Detection of persistent microchimeric T cell clones did not occur.

The source is a boy between 10 and 17 years old in good health. The specimen was blood. The V and J genes are TRBV3-1 and TRBJ2-7, with D perhaps matching TRBD1 (5 bases). DNA for the CDR3: TGTGCCAGCAGCCGACAGATTACCTACGAGCAGTACTTC. Its protein is CASSRQITYEQYF.